The 18 T cell receptor beta chains below come from one sample, sequenced in a study of blood T cell repertoires in COVID-19. TCRdb's copy holds only in-frame clones and misses some; the assay was immunoSEQ multiplex PCR. The sample gives around 150,000 clones, 89% of which show up once; roughly 3.1% is in the top ten. Sequences were obtained from peripheral blood. The origin of the receptors is a man in his 60s with acute or convalescent COVID-19.

This chain uses TRBV7-2 with TRBJ2-1; D gene ambiguous. Between the trimmed V and J ends, which lost 5 bases and 4 bases, there was a span of 18 bases. The CDR3 length is 16 residues. Germline CDR1 reads SGHTA; CDR2 reads FQGNSA. In nucleotides, the CDR3 is TGTGCCAGCAGCCCCCTTTCCATTCGCCTATACAATGAGCAGTTCTTC. Translated: CASSPLSIRLYNEQFF.

J is TRBJ2-1 and V is TRBV4-2, with unresolved D. The length of the CDR3 is 17 residues. Germline loops: CDR1 LGHNA, CDR2 YNFKEQ. V shed 0 bases and J shed 4 bases, with 16 bases lying between them. The CDR3 sequence: CASSQDFNYNIYNEQFF. Written as DNA, the CDR3 is TGTGCCAGCAGCCAAGATTTCAACTACAATATATACAATGAGCAGTTCTTC.

The V gene is TRBV9, the J gene TRBJ1-5; 8 bases line up with TRBD1. The germline CDR1 and CDR2 sequences are SGDLS and YYNGEE. V lost 2 bases and J lost 6; bases outside the gene matches: 7. This CDR3 is 15 amino acids long. The CDR3 region has the DNA TGTGCCAGCAGCGTTGGACAGGGATGGGGTCAGCCCCAGCATTTT. Encoded protein: CASSVGQGWGQPQHF. The full variable domain, its missing parts supplied by reference TRBV9 and TRBJ1-5, is DSGVTQTPKHLITATGQRVTLRCSPRSGDLSVYWYQQSLDQGLQFLIQYYNGEERAKGNILERFSAQQFPDLHSELNLSSLELGDSALYFCASSVGQGWGQPQHFGDGTRLSIL.

The rearrangement joins TRBV7-3 to TRBJ1-1, with TRBD1 matching over 9 bases. J was trimmed by 5 bases and V by 5 bases; bases with no gene match: 9. The germline CDR1 and CDR2 sequences are SGHTA and FQGTGA. The CDR3 has 15 residues. CDR3 residues: CASSTWTGDQTEAFF. The CDR3 DNA follows: TGTGCCAGCAGCACATGGACAGGGGATCAAACTGAAGCTTTCTTT.

The chain carries TRBV14 and TRBJ2-7, with a weak D call TRBD2 (8 bases). The CDR3 has 20 amino acids. V lost 0 bases, J lost 0 bases, and 24 bases lay in between. Germline V gives CDR1 SGHDN, CDR2 FVKESK. CDR3 nucleotide sequence: TGTGCCAGCAGCCAAGATCCGGGAGGGTCTTGGGACAGACGCTCCTACGAGCAGTACTTC. It specifies CASSQDPGGSWDRRSYEQYF.

This chain joins TRBV11-2 and TRBJ1-5; weak D call: TRBD1 (5 bases). This CDR3 region has 15 residues. The germline CDR1 and CDR2 sequences are SGHAT and FQNNGV. Trimming cost V 2 bases and J 3 bases, with 11 bases left between them. The DNA of the CDR3 is TGTGCCAGCAGCTTAAGGGGTACGGCCAATCAGCCCCAGCATTTT. Translation: CASSLRGTANQPQHF.

This chain joins TRBV5-1 and TRBJ2-3; 7 bases are a match to TRBD1. Germline-derived CDR1 and CDR2 are SGHRS and YFSETQ. The CDR3 spans 17 residues. V was pared by 3 bases and J by 3 bases, with 13 bases of the junction left unmatched. This chain's CDR3 is CASSYYATGRGTDTQYF. The CDR3 nucleotides read TGCGCCAGCAGCTATTATGCGACAGGGCGAGGAACAGATACGCAGTATTTT.

A few counts support this clone. This chain connects TRBV11-2 to TRBJ2-2; no clear D gene. CDR3 length: 15 amino acids. Trimming removed 1 base from V and 2 bases from J, with 8 bases in between. Germline V gene lookup returns CDR1 SGHAT and CDR2 FQNNGV. CDR3 bases: TGTGCCAGCAGCTTAGTCCCCATTAACACCGGGGAGCTGTTTTTT. Amino acids: CASSLVPINTGELFF. Drawing the rest from reference TRBV11-2 and TRBJ2-2, the complete variable domain is EAGVAQSPRYKIIEKRQSVAFWCNPISGHATLYWYQQILGQGPKLLIQFQNNGVVDDSQLPKDRFSAERLKGVDSTLKIQPAKLEDSAVYLCASSLVPINTGELFFGEGSRLTVL.

This chain links TRBV4-2 with TRBJ2-3; 8 bases agree with TRBD2. Germline assignment: CDR1 LGHNA and CDR2 YNFKEQ. V trimming: 0 bases; J trimming: 1 base; junction bases outside the gene matches: 6. The CDR3 has 17 residues. CDR3 protein: CASSQDVAGRGTDTQYF. CDR3 coding DNA: TGTGCCAGCAGCCAAGACGTAGCGGGGCGGGGCACAGATACGCAGTATTTT.

The chain is built from TRBV19 and TRBJ1-3, with no clear D. CDR1 is LNHDA and CDR2 is SQIVND in the germline V gene (reference sequence). Trimming pared 1 base from V and 0 bases from J, leaving 4 bases between. This CDR3 is 14 amino acids long. The CDR3 DNA reads TGTGCCAGTAGTATAGTCCGCTCTGGAAACACCATATATTTT. Amino acids: CASSIVRSGNTIYF.

The table lists this clone with a few counts. This chain joins TRBV7-9 and TRBJ2-3; D is undetermined. Germline V gives CDR1 SEHNR, CDR2 FQNEAQ (reference sequence). CDR3 length equals 13 residues. The V gene lost 2 bases and the J gene lost 4 bases, with 7 bases spanning the gap. CDR3 DNA: TGTGCCAGCAGCTTAATCCCGTCAGATACGCAGTATTTT. It yields the protein CASSLIPSDTQYF.

This chain links TRBV5-1 with TRBJ1-6, with 8 bases lining up with TRBD1. CDR1 and CDR2 from the germline V gene are SGHRS and YFSETQ. The CDR3 totals 15 residues. With 4 bases clipped from V and 5 bases from J, the junction kept 5 bases outside the gene matches. CDR3 amino acids: CASSVETGDNSPLHF. CDR3 nucleotide sequence: TGCGCCAGCAGCGTGGAGACAGGGGATAATTCACCCCTCCACTTT. Full variable domain (rest looked up from reference TRBV5-1 and TRBJ1-6): KAGVTQTPRYLIKTRGQQVTLSCSPISGHRSVSWYQQTPGQGLQFLFEYFSETQRNKGNFPGRFSGRQFSNSRSEMNVSTLELGDSALYLCASSVETGDNSPLHFGNGTRLTVT.

Of note for this clone: The same CDR3 also results from other DNA sequences found in this sample. The chain recombines TRBV19 with TRBJ1-4; 7 bases fit TRBD1. The CDR3 sequence is 14 residues long. V shed 3 bases and J 8 bases; nucleotides not matched to a gene: 6. Germline V lookup: CDR1 LNHDA, CDR2 SQIVND (reference sequence). CDR3 amino acids: CASSIRTGGEKLFF. The CDR3 DNA reads as TGTGCCAGTAGTATTCGGACAGGCGGGGAAAAACTGTTTTTT.

The chain joins TRBV10-3 to TRBJ1-5; no reliable D call. This CDR3 has 16 residues. Deletions cut 3 bases from V and 5 bases from J, with 17 bases between. Germline V gene lookup returns CDR1 ENHRY and CDR2 SYGVKD. The CDR3 DNA follows: TGTGCCATCAGTGAAGGATTGCGGGGAACCGATCAGCCCCAGCATTTT. Residues: CAISEGLRGTDQPQHF.

The rearrangement joins TRBV1 to TRBJ1-2; the D call TRBD1 from the table was never checked on the DNA. TRBV1 corresponds to a pseudogene. The CDR3 has 17 residues. The CDR3 protein is CTSSQEIRTGANYGYTF. In nucleotides, the CDR3 is TGCACCAGCAGCCAAGAGATCCGAACAGGTGCTAACTATGGCTACACCTTC.

The genes are TRBV2 and TRBJ1-2; D is unclear. Germline values: CDR1 SNHLY, CDR2 FYNNEI. V was pared by 3 bases and J by 11 bases, with 16 bases between. The length of the CDR3 is 13 residues. DNA of the CDR3: TGTGCCAGCAGTGAGAACAGCCCCCCGTGGTACACCTTC. Protein product: CASSENSPPWYTF.

The gene calls are TRBV19 and TRBJ1-1; 8 bases map to TRBD1. Germline lookup yields CDR1 LNHDA and CDR2 SQIVND (reference sequence). The V segment lost 5 bases and the J segment 11 bases; nucleotides outside the gene matches: 16. The CDR3 spans 15 residues. CDR3 loop: CASSPLDRVEVDAFF. CDR3 bases: TGTGCCAGTAGTCCCCTGGACAGGGTTGAGGTGGACGCTTTCTTT.

This chain uses TRBV27 with TRBJ1-1; a weak D match, TRBD1 (6 bases). Per the germline V gene, CDR1 is MNHEY and CDR2 is SMNVEV (reference sequence). This CDR3 has 16 amino acids. Trimming shortened V by 1 base and J by 1 base, and 13 bases separated the two germline ends. Written as DNA, the CDR3 is TGTGCCAGCAGTTTATTCGGGGGGCGGGGGAACACTGAAGCTTTCTTT. Amino acid sequence: CASSLFGGRGNTEAFF.